These T cell receptor beta chains were read from a single sample in a study of blood T cells in healthy people across ages. TCRdb re-called the 5' RACE reads with MiXCR, one entry per CDR3 protein. Of roughly 800,000 distinct CDR3 sequences listed, 55% to 70% are singletons. Sequenced input: blood. These receptors all stem from a man aged 25 to 40 in good health. The CDR3 runs from the conserved cysteine through the conserved F or W. Fields, in order: J gene, D gene, clone size, V gene, CDR3 DNA, CDR3 protein. The D gene is left open where the match is weak. Some rows have no size entry. The others give once, few or many, or a class for an expanded clone.

TRBJ2-3,TRBD2,-,TRBV12-3/TRBV12-4,TGTGCCAGCCGTGGCGGGGGGAGCGGAGATACGCAGTATTTT,CASRGGGSGDTQYF
TRBJ2-5,TRBD2,-,TRBV2,TGTGCCAGGAGAACTAGCGGGACAGAGACCCAGTACTTC,CARRTSGTETQYF
TRBJ1-6,-,-,TRBV10-3,TGTGCCATCAGTGGGGATAATTCACCCCTCCACTTT,CAISGDNSPLHF
TRBJ2-3,-,-,TRBV6-6,TGTGCCAGCAGTTATCGCGGTACGCAGTATTTT,CASSYRGTQYF
TRBJ2-3,-,-,TRBV5-1,TGCGCCAGCCTCCCGGGGGCGGGAGATACGCAGTATTTT,CASLPGAGDTQYF
TRBJ2-5,TRBD2,few,TRBV20-1,TGCAGTGCTAGAGTCTCTAGCGGGAGGGCAGAAGAGACCCAGTACTTC,CSARVSSGRAEETQYF
TRBJ2-4,TRBD1,few,TRBV2,TGTGCCAGCAGCCTACAGGGGGCAGATAACATTCAGTACTTC,CASSLQGADNIQYF
TRBJ2-7,TRBD1,few,TRBV28,TGTGCCAGCAGTCAAACACAGGGGACCCCTTCGGGAGAGCAGTACTTC,CASSQTQGTPSGEQYF
TRBJ2-7,TRBD1,-,TRBV6-5,TGTGCCAGCAGTTACTCTAAGGGACAGGGTAAAGAGGTAGAGGGCTGCGAGCAGTACTTC,CASSYSKGQGKEVEGCEQYF
TRBJ1-2,-,-,TRBV6-2/TRBV6-3,TGTGCCAGCAGTGACGACGGCTATGGCTACACCTTC,CASSDDGYGYTF
TRBJ2-5,-,-,TRBV20-1,TGCAGTCTATGGAGAGCAGAGACCCAGTACTTC,CSLWRAETQYF
TRBJ2-1,-,-,TRBV7-9,TGTGCCAGCAGCTTAGTTATGACGGCAGACAATGAGCAGTTCTTC,CASSLVMTADNEQFF
TRBJ2-7,TRBD1,few,TRBV27,TGTGCCAGCAGTTTTGTCGGGACAGGGGGGCCGCGAGTCCACGAGCAGTACTTC,CASSFVGTGGPRVHEQYF
TRBJ2-1,-,-,TRBV20-1,TGCAGTGCCCAAGGGGACAATTTCAATGAGCAGTTCTTC,CSAQGDNFNEQFF